These 27 T cell receptor beta chains were all obtained from the same sample, sequenced in a study of regulatory T cells in long-lasting Graves disease. The TCR beta library used iRepertoire HTBI primers with Arm-PCR amplification of CDR3. One entry per CDR3 protein results from TCRdb running MiXCR on the multiplex PCR reads. The data hold 200,000 to 250,000 distinct CDR3 sequences, with around 18% observed a single time. Indicated time point: newly diagnosed GD, antithyroid drugs for less than 3 months. After RNA was extracted from PBMCs, the TCR library was made from it. The sample in question was peripheral blood mononuclear cells (PBMCs), obtained at new diagnosis, from a patient treated with antithyroid drugs. The receptor source for this set is a female donor with Graves disease.

This clonotype was picked up many times. This chain links TRBV19 with TRBJ2-1; TRBD1 might be the D (6 bases). Germline V gene lookup returns CDR1 LNHDA and CDR2 SQIVND (reference sequence). Deletions cut 6 bases from V and 10 bases from J, with 25 bases between. The CDR3 runs to 16 residues. CDR3 nucleotide sequence: TGTGCCAGTAGCGTAGAGGGGCGGGCAGGGGTAGTGGAGCAGTTCTTC. Translated, it gives CASSVEGRAGVVEQFF.

This clonotype was recorded a few times. The rearrangement uses TRBV18 and TRBJ2-1, with 11 bases fitting TRBD2. The CDR3 loop spans 16 amino acids. The germline gives CDR1 KGHSH, CDR2 LQKENI. The V and J ends lost 3 bases and 7 bases, in that order; junction bases with no gene match: 8. CDR3 in amino acids: CASSPELAGVGNEQFF. CDR3 bases: TGTGCCAGCTCACCCGAACTAGCGGGAGTAGGGAATGAGCAGTTCTTC.

This clonotype came up many times. V usage is TRBV6-1 and J usage is TRBJ1-2; D unresolved. This CDR3 spans 12 amino acids. The V gene lost 7 bases and the J gene lost 3 bases, with 9 bases spanning the gap. CDR1 MNHNS and CDR2 SASEGT come from the germline V gene. This chain's CDR3 is CASNDQYYGYTF. The CDR3 coding sequence is TGTGCCAGCAATGACCAGTACTATGGCTACACCTTC.

This clonotype was seen repeatedly, ten times or more. The rearrangement joins TRBV19 to TRBJ1-1; weak D call: TRBD1 (5 bases). V lost 5 bases and J lost 6, with 13 bases in between. From germline, CDR1 is LNHDA and CDR2 SQIVND (reference sequence). The CDR3 is 13 residues long. The CDR3 loop reads CASSLGTPPEAFF. CDR3 coding DNA: TGTGCCAGTAGTCTCGGGACCCCTCCTGAAGCTTTCTTT. The full variable domain, in which reference TRBV19 and TRBJ1-1 provide the parts outside the CDR3, is DGGITQSPKYLFRKEGQNVTLSCEQNLNHDAMYWYRQDPGQGLRLIYYSQIVNDFQKGDIAEGYSVSREKKESFPLTVTSAQKNPTAFYLCASSLGTPPEAFFGQGTRLTVV.

Of note for this clonotype: This sequence may be a read error, since a much larger clone differs from it by one base. The CDR3 loop reads CASSLARDNEQYF. In DNA form, the CDR3 reads TGTGCCAGCAGCTTAGCGCGGGACAATGAGCAGTACTTC. The gene calls are TRBV7-2 and TRBJ2-5; the D call may be TRBD1 or TRBD2 (6 bases each). The CDR3 consists of 13 residues. V shed 0 bases and J shed 11 bases, with 13 bases lying between them. The germline gives CDR1 SGHTA, CDR2 FQGNSA.

This clonotype was detected ten times or more. The rearrangement joins TRBV3-1 to TRBJ1-1, with D possibly matching TRBD1 (6 bases). Looked up from germline, CDR1 is LGHDT and CDR2 is YNNKEL (reference sequence). Trimming removed 0 bases from V and 6 bases from J, with 11 bases in between. The CDR3 consists of 14 residues. CDR3 residues: CASSQERGAAEAFF. The CDR3 DNA reads as TGTGCCAGCAGCCAAGAGAGGGGGGCCGCTGAAGCTTTCTTT.

In its sample, this clonotype was seen many times. The rearrangement joins TRBV7-9 to TRBJ1-4; tentative D call: TRBD1 (5 bases). Germline V CDR1 and CDR2: SEHNR, FQNEAQ (reference sequence). V dropped 9 bases and J dropped 8 bases, with 16 bases sitting between them. CDR3 length equals 13 residues. CDR3 amino acids: CASAGTKEEKLFF. CDR3 bases: TGTGCCAGTGCTGGGACCAAGGAAGAAAAACTGTTTTTT.

Concerning this clonotype itself: This may come from a read error, since a much larger clone is one base off. No conserved phenylalanine or tryptophan is present at the end of the CDR3, so a read error is the likely explanation. The chain links TRBV3-1 to TRBJ2-5, with 10 bases identical to TRBD2. Germline values: CDR1 LGHDT, CDR2 YNNKEL (reference sequence). The ends lost 4 bases at V and 3 bases at J; junction bases unmatched: 8. The CDR3 totals 16 residues. CDR3 coding DNA: TGTGCCAGCAGCCCTGGGCGGACTAGCGGAGAAGAGACCCAGTACTGC. Translating gives CASSPGRTSGEETQYC.

In this sample, this clonotype turned up a few times. The chain is built from TRBV7-3 and TRBJ2-3, with 8 bases fitting TRBD2. CDR1 SGHTA and CDR2 FQGTGA come from the germline V gene. The CDR3 extends over 14 amino acids. After removal of 2 bases from V and 4 bases from J, the junction contained 2 bases not matched to a gene. This chain's CDR3 is CASSLGTRADTQYF. CDR3 DNA sequence: TGTGCCAGCAGCTTAGGGACTAGAGCAGATACGCAGTATTTT.

This clonotype was detected a few times. This may stem from a read error, because a much larger clone lies one nucleotide away. This chain uses TRBV20-1 with TRBJ1-4; D is perhaps TRBD1 (5 bases). CDR1 DFQATT and CDR2 SNEGSKA come from the germline V gene (reference sequence). The CDR3 is 14 amino acids. CDR3: CGAPLAGVSEKLFF. As DNA, the CDR3 is TGCGGTGCTCCGCTGGCGGGGGTTTCCGAAAAACTGTTTTTT.

The CDR3 protein is CSARVGGGPGETQYF. DNA of the CDR3: TGCAGTGCTAGAGTAGGGGGAGGGCCAGGAGAGACCCAGTACTTC. The rearrangement joins TRBV20-1 to TRBJ2-5; tentative D call: TRBD2 (7 bases). Germline CDR1 reads DFQATT; CDR2 reads SNEGSKA (reference sequence). The CDR3 spans 15 residues. The germline V and J ends were trimmed by 1 base and 4 bases, with 16 bases remaining between them.

This clonotype occurred many times. The V call is TRBV28, the J call TRBJ1-2; no clear D gene. Looked up from germline, CDR1 is MDHEN and CDR2 is SYDVKM. The CDR3 totals 15 residues. V was trimmed by 7 bases and J by 5 bases, leaving 20 bases between them. The CDR3 DNA follows: TGTGCCAGCAAATCACCGGGTCCGCGGGCATATGGCTACACCTTC. Its protein product is CASKSPGPRAYGYTF.

The chain carries TRBV28 and TRBJ2-1; D remains unclear. The V end lost 6 bases, the J end lost 8 bases, and 20 bases lay between the germline ends. CDR1 and CDR2 from the germline V gene are MDHEN and SYDVKM. The CDR3 length is 15 residues. CDR3 nucleotides: TGTGCCAGCAGCACCGCGGTGACGGCCCGGGATGAGCAGTTCTTC. Translating it yields CASSTAVTARDEQFF.

This clonotype was observed at least ten times. CDR3 in DNA: TGTGCCAGCAGTTCACAGGGAACTGGAAACACCATATATTTT. The encoded protein is CASSSQGTGNTIYF. J is TRBJ1-3 and V is TRBV12-3 or TRBV12-4, with D perhaps TRBD1 (6 bases). V lost 4 bases and J 2 bases, leaving 9 bases between the germline ends. This CDR3 has 14 residues.

This clonotype appeared many times. This chain uses TRBV6-9 with TRBJ2-1; no reliable D call. There are 14 residues in the CDR3. The germline CDR1 and CDR2 sequences are MNHGY and SVAAGI. V was pared by 3 bases and J by 4 bases, with 10 bases between. The CDR3 region has the DNA TGTGCCAGCAGTTACGCGACCACATACAATGAGCAGTTCTTC. This codes for CASSYATTYNEQFF.

This clonotype was seen many times. This rearrangement joins TRBV7-2 to TRBJ2-2; 7 bases fit TRBD1. Germline loops: CDR1 SGHTA, CDR2 FQGNSA. The trim removed 7 bases at V and 6 bases at J, leaving 8 bases unmatched. The CDR3 sequence is 14 residues long. The CDR3 here is CASIRDRDAGELFF. The CDR3 nucleotides are TGTGCCAGCATTAGAGACAGGGACGCCGGGGAGCTGTTTTTT.

This clonotype was picked up many times. The rearrangement joins TRBV11-2 to TRBJ2-7, with D unresolved. The CDR3 is 13 residues long. Germline CDR1 is SGHAT and CDR2 is FQNNGV. The V gene lost 1 base and the J gene lost 7 bases, with 11 bases spanning the gap. The DNA of the CDR3 is TGTGCCAGCAGCTTAGCCCCCCTGCAGGAGCAGTACTTC. It encodes CASSLAPLQEQYF.

This clonotype was counted many times. This chain links TRBV6-5 with TRBJ2-1; TRBD2 matches at 7 bases. Germline CDR1 and CDR2: MNHEY and SVGAGI. CDR3 length: 18 residues. After removal of 2 bases from V and 0 bases from J, the junction contained 10 bases not matched to a gene. DNA of the CDR3: TGTGCCAGCAGTTACCCGAAGGGTGGCGGGAGCTCCTACAATGAGCAGTTCTTC. Translating it yields CASSYPKGGGSSYNEQFF.

There are many counts of this clonotype. The chain employs TRBV7-9 and TRBJ2-7, with 7 positions matching TRBD1. Trimming removed 8 bases from V and 1 base from J; junction bases left unmatched: 8. CDR3 length: 14 residues. Germline CDR1 reads SEHNR; CDR2 reads FQNEAQ (reference sequence). CDR3 DNA: TGTGCCAGCTCGGAAGGGGGCGGATCCTACGAGCAGTACTTC. It is translated as CASSEGGGSYEQYF.

This clonotype was recorded many times. The junction differs from germline at one of its ends, possibly a read error. The chain combines TRBV20-1 with TRBJ2-1; tentatively, D is TRBD1 or TRBD2 (5 bases each). This CDR3 spans 14 amino acids. Germline lookup yields CDR1 DFQATT and CDR2 SNEGSKA (reference sequence). The CDR3 spells CSARVPGLYNEQFF. CDR3 nucleotides: TGCAGTGCGAGAGTCCCGGGGCTATACAATGAGCAGTTCTTC.

This clonotype was counted once. This may be a read error: a much more frequent sequence differs by one nucleotide. This rearrangement joins TRBV12-3 or TRBV12-4 to TRBJ2-3; a possible D gene is TRBD2 (5 bases). With the DNA end fitting TRBJ2-7 better, the J assignment may be wrong. This CDR3 comprises 11 residues. The CDR3 DNA reads TGTGCCAGCACCCGGGGCTACGAGCAGTACTTC. It codes for CASTRGYEQYF.

This clonotype has a count of ten or more. The rearrangement joins TRBV3-1 to TRBJ2-1, with D uncertain. The CDR3 totals 15 residues. Trimming removed 2 bases at V and 9 bases at J, with 17 bases between. From germline, CDR1 is LGHDT and CDR2 YNNKEL (reference sequence). The CDR3 is CASSQRASWAGEQFF. The CDR3 DNA sequence: TGTGCCAGCAGCCAAAGGGCTAGTTGGGCCGGTGAGCAGTTCTTC.

This clonotype has at least ten counts. The chain employs TRBV20-1 and TRBJ2-7, with TRBD2 identical over 11 bases. The germline gives CDR1 DFQATT, CDR2 SNEGSKA (reference sequence). The CDR3 sequence is 13 residues long. The V gene end was trimmed by 6 bases and the J gene end by 3 bases; junction bases not matched to a gene: 4. The CDR3 spells CSATGTSGYEQYF. The CDR3, as DNA: TGCAGTGCAACCGGGACTAGCGGCTACGAGCAGTACTTC.

The table lists this clonotype with many counts. This sequence joins TRBV3-1 and TRBJ1-1, with a weak D call TRBD1 (6 bases). From germline, CDR1 is LGHDT and CDR2 YNNKEL (reference sequence). The V end lost 5 bases, the J end lost 1 base, and 11 bases lay between the germline ends. The CDR3 extends over 14 amino acids. The CDR3 sequence: CASSFRTANTEAFF. The CDR3 nucleotides read TGTGCCAGCAGCTTCCGGACAGCGAACACTGAAGCTTTCTTT. The full variable domain, in which reference TRBV3-1 and TRBJ1-1 provide the parts outside the CDR3, is DTAVSQTPKYLVTQMGNDKSIKCEQNLGHDTMYWYKQDSKKFLKIMFSYNNKELIINETVPNRFSPKSPDKAHLNLHINSLELGDSAVYFCASSFRTANTEAFFGQGTRLTVV.

This clonotype occurred many times. The genes are TRBV19 and TRBJ2-3; weak D call: TRBD2 (6 bases). CDR1 and CDR2 (germline): LNHDA, SQIVND (reference sequence). Trimming pared 4 bases from V and 1 base from J, leaving 15 bases between. This CDR3 has 16 amino acids. CDR3 in DNA: TGTGCCAGTAGTACTGGGGACGGCGGGGGCACAGATACGCAGTATTTT. Its translation: CASSTGDGGGTDTQYF.

This clonotype showed up just a few times. V is TRBV9 and J is TRBJ2-7; no clear D. Trimming left V 0 bases short and J 7 bases short, with 17 bases between. Germline V gives CDR1 SGDLS, CDR2 YYNGEE. The CDR3 is 15 amino acids. CDR3 DNA sequence: TGTGCCAGCAGCGTAGGGACGGCAGGTAGTGGGGAGCAGTACTTC. It yields the protein CASSVGTAGSGEQYF.

The sample holds a few counts of this clonotype. It differs at one base from a far larger clone, so likely a read error. V and J are TRBV12-3 or TRBV12-4 and TRBJ2-5; TRBD1 or TRBD2 may be the D gene (5 bases each). The germline V and J ends were trimmed by 4 bases and 11 bases, with 20 bases remaining between them. The CDR3 contains 14 residues. This chain's CDR3 is CASSSGTSGNEQYF. The CDR3 DNA reads as TGTGCCAGCAGTTCCGGGACGTCGGGCAATGAGCAGTACTTC.